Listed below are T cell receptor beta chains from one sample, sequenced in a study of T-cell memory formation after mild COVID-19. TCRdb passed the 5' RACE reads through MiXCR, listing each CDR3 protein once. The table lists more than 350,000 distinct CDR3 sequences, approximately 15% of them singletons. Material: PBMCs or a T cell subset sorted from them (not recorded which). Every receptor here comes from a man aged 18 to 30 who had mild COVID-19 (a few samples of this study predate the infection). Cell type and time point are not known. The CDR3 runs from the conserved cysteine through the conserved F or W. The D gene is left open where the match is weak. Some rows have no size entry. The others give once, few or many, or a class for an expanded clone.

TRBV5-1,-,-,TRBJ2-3,CASSNEGIYTDTQYF,TGCGCCAGCAGCAACGAGGGAATTTACACAGATACGCAGTATTTT
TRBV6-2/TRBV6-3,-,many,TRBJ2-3,CASSSSDTQYF,-
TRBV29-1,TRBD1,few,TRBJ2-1,CSGPEPGQENNEQFF,TGCAGCGGACCCGAACCGGGACAGGAAAACAATGAGCAGTTCTTC
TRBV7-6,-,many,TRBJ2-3,CASSLGASQDTQYF,TGTGCCAGCAGCTTAGGGGCTAGTCAAGATACGCAGTATTTT
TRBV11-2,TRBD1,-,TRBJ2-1,CASSLGDRVYPNNEQFF,TGTGCCAGCAGCTTAGGAGACAGGGTGTATCCTAACAATGAGCAGTTCTTC
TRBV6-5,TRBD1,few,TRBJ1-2,CASSYQGAQGGYTF,TGTGCCAGCAGTTATCAGGGGGCGCAGGGAGGCTACACCTTC
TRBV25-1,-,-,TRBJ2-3,CASVGRADTQYF,TGTGCCAGCGTCGGCCGGGCAGATACGCAGTATTTT
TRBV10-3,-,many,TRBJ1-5,CAISESNPGNQPQHF,TGTGCCATCAGTGAGTCGAATCCAGGGAACCAGCCCCAGCATTTT
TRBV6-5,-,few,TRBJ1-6,CASSYSGRGDSPLHF,TGTGCCAGCAGTTACTCAGGCCGCGGGGATTCACCCCTCCACTTT
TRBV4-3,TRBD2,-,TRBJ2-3,CASSQGREGYTQYF,TGCGCCAGCAGCCAAGGCAGGGAGGGCTATACGCAGTATTTT
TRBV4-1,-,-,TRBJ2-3,CASSPVRATSTDTQYF,TGCGCCAGCAGCCCCGTACGAGCAACTAGCACAGATACGCAGTATTTT
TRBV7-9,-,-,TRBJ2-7,CASSLGRDEQYF,TGTGCCAGCAGCTTGGGACGCGACGAGCAGTACTTC
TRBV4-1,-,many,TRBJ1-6,CASSQTRVLDSPLHF,TGCGCCAGCAGCCAAACCAGGGTCCTGGATTCACCCCTCCACTTT
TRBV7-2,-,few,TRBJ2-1,CASSLARREQFF,TGTGCCAGCAGCTTAGCGCGGAGGGAGCAGTTCTTC
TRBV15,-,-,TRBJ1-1,CATSRDPGSTEAFF,TGTGCCACCAGCAGGGATCCGGGGTCAACTGAAGCTTTCTTT
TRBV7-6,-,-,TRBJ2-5,CASSPLTYQETQYF,TGTGCCAGCAGCCCTCTGACATACCAAGAGACCCAGTACTTC
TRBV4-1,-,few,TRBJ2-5,CASSHVGQETQYF,TGCGCCAGCAGCCATGTCGGCCAAGAGACCCAGTACTTC
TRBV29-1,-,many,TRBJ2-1,CSVVTTGYNEQFF,TGCAGCGTAGTAACGACAGGATACAATGAGCAGTTCTTC
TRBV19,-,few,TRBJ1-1,CASKTGIDTEAFF,TGTGCCAGTAAAACGGGTATTGACACTGAAGCTTTCTTT
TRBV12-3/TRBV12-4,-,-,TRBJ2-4,CASKRSVNIQYF,TGTGCCAGCAAAAGATCTGTAAACATTCAGTACTTC
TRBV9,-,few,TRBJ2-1,CASSIWSSYNEQFF,TGTGCCAGCAGTATATGGAGCTCCTACAATGAGCAGTTCTTC